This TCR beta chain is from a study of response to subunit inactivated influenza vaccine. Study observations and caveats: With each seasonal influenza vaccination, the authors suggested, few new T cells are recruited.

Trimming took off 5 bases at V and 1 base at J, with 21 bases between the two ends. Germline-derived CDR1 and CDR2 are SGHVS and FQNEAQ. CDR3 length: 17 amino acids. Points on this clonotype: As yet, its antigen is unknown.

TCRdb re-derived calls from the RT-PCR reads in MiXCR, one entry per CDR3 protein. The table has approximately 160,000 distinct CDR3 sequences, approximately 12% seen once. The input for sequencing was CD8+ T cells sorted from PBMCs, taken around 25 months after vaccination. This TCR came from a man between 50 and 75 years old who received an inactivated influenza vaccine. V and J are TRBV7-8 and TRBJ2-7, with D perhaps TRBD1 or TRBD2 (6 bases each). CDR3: CASSGGFLDSESYEQYF. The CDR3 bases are TGTGCCAGCAGCGGGGGGTTTCTGGACAGTGAATCCTACGAGCAGTACTTC.